This T cell receptor (beta chain) was sequenced for a study of identifying expanded T cells in peripheral blood. Assay used: immunoSEQ multiplex PCR; TCRdb lists only in-frame clones, some missing. This repertoire shows about 94,000 clones, roughly 86% found once; its top ten account for 5.5% to 7%. V lost 4 bases and J 4 bases, leaving 13 bases between the germline ends. The CDR3 is made up of 15 amino acids. Germline V gene sequence: CDR1 MNHNS, CDR2 SASEGT. As to this clone: What it binds is unknown.

Study-wide results and limits: Differentially abundant clones: about 1.2 between replicates, around 16 at 2 to 3 weeks, 19 to 20 at four. Across healthy donors, higher total template counts meant significantly greater roughly two-week count variance.

Sample: blood. The chain joins TRBV6-1 to TRBJ2-2; TRBD2 might be the D (6 bases). The origin of this receptor is a person aged 18 to 75 in good health. The CDR3 region has the DNA TGTGCCAGCAGTGTTGGGGGGATTGGCACCGGGGAGCTGTTTTTT. This sequence encodes CASSVGGIGTGELFF.